The 25 T cell receptor beta chains below were found in one sample sequenced in a study of Graves' ophthalmopathy and Graves' hyperthyroidism. Transcripts of RNA were the source for amplifying TCR beta CDR3 regions. Second-round multiplex PCR came after first-round RT-PCR with HTBI primers. TCRdb analysed the multiplex PCR reads with MiXCR anew, one entry per CDR3 protein. The sample includes some 350,000 distinct CDR3 sequences, roughly 17% seen only once; the top ten take 2% to 3%. Input material: peripheral blood. Every receptor here comes from an adult woman with stable Graves' hyperthyroidism.

This clonotype was found many times. The chain uses TRBV28 and TRBJ1-2; tentative D call: TRBD1 (5 bases). The CDR3 consists of 17 residues. Germline V gene lookup returns CDR1 MDHEN and CDR2 SYDVKM. V was shortened by 4 bases and J by 5 bases, with 23 bases between the two germline ends. CDR3 DNA: TGTGCCAGCAGTTCGACCAATTCAGGTCCGGGGGGTTATGGCTACACCTTC. It translates to CASSSTNSGPGGYGYTF.

This clonotype was counted at least ten times. The V gene is TRBV19, the J gene TRBJ1-1, with 8 bases aligning to TRBD1. The CDR3 is 15 residues long. With V trimmed by 3 bases and J by 0 bases, 3 bases remained unmatched. The V gene's germline CDR1 is LNHDA and CDR2 SQIVND (reference sequence). CDR3 in DNA: TGTGCCAGTAGTATTACAGGGGGGATGAACACTGAAGCTTTCTTT. Protein product: CASSITGGMNTEAFF.

This clonotype came up many times. The chain combines TRBV12-5 with TRBJ2-5, with D uncertain. The V gene's germline CDR1 is LGHNT and CDR2 FRNRAP. The V end lost 1 base, the J end lost 5 bases, and 11 bases lay between the germline ends. The CDR3 loop spans 14 amino acids. The CDR3 sequence: CASGLDVMAETQYF. CDR3 in DNA: TGTGCTAGTGGTTTGGACGTAATGGCGGAGACCCAGTACTTC.

In its sample, this clonotype was seen many times. V and J are TRBV12-3 or TRBV12-4 and TRBJ2-7; D call uncertain. Trimming pared 5 bases from V and 3 bases from J, leaving 20 bases between. The length of the CDR3 is 16 residues. CDR3 sequence reads: CASSLSQQRLRYEQYF. The CDR3 DNA follows: TGTGCCAGCAGTCTCTCCCAACAGAGACTCCGCTACGAGCAGTACTTC.

The gene calls are TRBV12-3 or TRBV12-4 and TRBJ1-1, with D possibly matching TRBD1 (5 bases). V was pared by 7 bases and J by 1 base, with 13 bases between. CDR3 length equals 14 residues. This CDR3 reads CASIGGISNTEAFF. Written as DNA, the CDR3 is TGTGCCAGCATCGGGGGGATCTCGAACACTGAAGCTTTCTTT.

This clonotype was detected many times. This chain uses TRBV19 with TRBJ1-5; D is perhaps TRBD1 (5 bases). The CDR3 sequence is 15 residues long. Germline loops: CDR1 LNHDA, CDR2 SQIVND (reference sequence). V lost 6 bases, J lost 3 bases, and 15 bases lay in between. This chain's CDR3 is CASSPSVGDNQPQHF. CDR3 sequence (DNA): TGTGCCAGTAGCCCCTCCGTAGGGGACAATCAGCCCCAGCATTTT.

The table lists this clonotype with many counts. The CDR3 DNA sequence: TGTGCCAGTGGACAGGGATACGAGCAGTACTTC. Its translation: CASGQGYEQYF. The chain combines TRBV2 with TRBJ2-7; TRBD1 matches at 8 bases. Germline values: CDR1 SNHLY, CDR2 FYNNEI. The length of the CDR3 is 11 residues. Trimming removed 9 bases from V and 4 bases from J; junction bases left unmatched: 2.

Ten or more counts support this clonotype. This chain connects TRBV12-3 or TRBV12-4 to TRBJ1-1, with D perhaps TRBD1 (5 bases). CDR3 length: 14 residues. Trimming pared 3 bases from V and 5 bases from J, leaving 13 bases between. In nucleotides, the CDR3 is TGTGCCAGCAGTTTCCTATTGGGGGGGACTGAAGCTTTCTTT. Translated, it gives CASSFLLGGTEAFF.

In this sample, this clonotype turned up many times. The chain joins TRBV20-1 to TRBJ1-1, with a tentative D call TRBD1 (6 bases). Germline-derived CDR1 and CDR2 are DFQATT and SNEGSKA (reference sequence). CDR3 size: 15 residues. Deletions cut 0 bases from V and 5 bases from J, with 16 bases between. CDR3 bases: TGCAGTGCTAGAGATCTTAGAACAGGGTCGACTGAAGCTTTCTTT. Its translation: CSARDLRTGSTEAFF.

At least ten counts were recorded for this clonotype. The CDR3 nucleotides are TGTGCCAGCAGCCCGGGGACTAGCGGGGGGGAAGAGACCCAGTACTTC. Its translation is CASSPGTSGGEETQYF. The genes are TRBV27 and TRBJ2-5; TRBD2 matches at 16 bases. The CDR3 sequence is 16 residues long. CDR1 is MNHEY and CDR2 is SMNVEV in the germline V gene (reference sequence). V lost 6 bases and J lost 3; bases outside the gene matches: 4.

Worth noting for this clonotype: A much larger clone lies a single base off, so this may be a read error. This chain uses TRBV12-3 or TRBV12-4 with TRBJ1-6; D is unclear. The CDR3 extends over 13 amino acids. Trimming shortened V by 2 bases and J by 11 bases, and 10 bases separated the two germline ends. For the CDR3, the DNA is TGTGCCAGCAGTTTACTGGGGTTTGCACCCCTCCACTTT. Its protein product is CASSLLGFAPLHF.

This chain joins TRBV5-4 and TRBJ2-7, with 7 nucleotides matching TRBD2. Germline lookup yields CDR1 SGHNT and CDR2 YYREEE (reference sequence). The CDR3 loop spans 12 amino acids. V was pared by 4 bases and J by 11 bases, with 9 bases of the junction left unmatched. CDR3 nucleotide sequence: TGTGCCAGCAGCCCCGGCGGAGGGAGGGAGTACTTC. Protein: CASSPGGGREYF.

This clonotype was observed at least ten times. It is likely a read error, because the conserved phenylalanine at the end of the CDR3 is missing. The rearrangement uses TRBV9 and TRBJ1-1; tentative D call: TRBD1 (5 bases). The V end was cut by 0 bases, the J end by 4 bases, with 10 bases between. The CDR3 extends over 14 amino acids. Per the germline V gene, CDR1 is SGDLS and CDR2 is YYNGEE. In nucleotides, the CDR3 is TGTGCCAGCAGCGTAGGGGGGGTTCCCACTGAAGCTTTCCTT. Translating gives CASSVGGVPTEAFL.

This clonotype was counted a few times. The V call is TRBV12-3 or TRBV12-4, the J call TRBJ1-2, with 9 positions matching TRBD1. The V segment lost 7 bases and the J segment 3 bases; nucleotides outside the gene matches: 18. The CDR3 is 18 residues long. The CDR3 coding sequence is TGTGCCAGCACCCGGGGGGGGACAGGGTTATTCGAGGACTATGGCTACACCTTC. It translates to CASTRGGTGLFEDYGYTF.

This clonotype was seen at least ten times. The chain combines TRBV6-1 with TRBJ1-2, with 7 bases identical to TRBD1. After removal of 6 bases from V and 4 bases from J, the junction contained 11 bases not matched to a gene. This CDR3 spans 15 amino acids. Germline-derived CDR1 and CDR2 are MNHNS and SASEGT. The CDR3 spells CASSSPRQGIYGYTF. The DNA for the CDR3 is TGTGCCAGCAGCTCCCCCAGACAGGGAATCTATGGCTACACCTTC.

This clonotype was counted at least ten times. V gene TRBV9 combines with J gene TRBJ2-7, with 7 bases identical to TRBD2. The CDR3 is 14 amino acids. Unmatched junction bases numbered 13, after V lost 10 bases and J lost 3 bases. Looked up from germline, CDR1 is SGDLS and CDR2 is YYNGEE. This chain's CDR3 is CASSPASGNYEQYF. The CDR3 DNA is TGTGCCTCATCCCCGGCTAGCGGTAACTACGAGCAGTACTTC.

This clonotype was counted many times. This chain links TRBV2 with TRBJ1-5; D gene uncertain. CDR3 length: 13 residues. Germline V gene lookup returns CDR1 SNHLY and CDR2 FYNNEI. V lost 4 bases to trimming and J lost 0 bases, with 4 bases between them. The CDR3 here is CASSGNSNQPQHF. The DNA for the CDR3 is TGTGCCAGCAGTGGGAATAGCAATCAGCCCCAGCATTTT. The full variable domain, with the rest looked up from reference TRBV2 and TRBJ1-5, is EPEVTQTPSHQVTQMGQEVILRCVPISNHLYFYWYRQILGQKVEFLVSFYNNEISEKSEIFDDQFSVERPDGSNFTLKIRSTKLEDSAMYFCASSGNSNQPQHFGDGTRLSIL.

At least ten counts were recorded for this clonotype. This sequence joins TRBV27 and TRBJ1-2; the D gene is possibly TRBD1 (5 bases). Trimming removed 5 bases from V and 5 bases from J, with 21 bases in between. CDR3 length: 16 residues. Germline CDR1 MNHEY, CDR2 SMNVEV (reference sequence). CDR3 protein: CASSNRQIGVGYGYTF. CDR3 DNA sequence: TGTGCCAGCAGTAACCGACAGATCGGGGTGGGATATGGCTACACCTTC.

Many counts were recorded for this clonotype. V and J are TRBV7-2 and TRBJ2-5, with D unclear. Germline CDR1 and CDR2: SGHTA and FQGNSA. CDR3 length: 11 amino acids. Trimming cost V 2 bases and J 5 bases, with 3 bases left between them. The CDR3 sequence: CASSLYETQYF. The CDR3 DNA reads TGTGCCAGCAGCTTATATGAGACCCAGTACTTC.

CDR3: CASSLTRGAAFSYEQYF. The CDR3 bases are TGTGCCAGCAGCTTAACCAGGGGAGCGGCCTTCTCCTACGAGCAGTACTTC. This chain uses TRBV11-1 with TRBJ2-7; D is perhaps TRBD1 (6 bases). The CDR3 is made up of 17 amino acids. From germline, CDR1 is SGHAT and CDR2 FQDESV (reference sequence). Trimming removed 2 bases at V and 0 bases at J, with 17 bases between.

The chain carries TRBV12-3 or TRBV12-4 and TRBJ2-2; D uncertain. CDR3 length equals 15 residues. Trimming stripped 7 bases from V and 0 bases from J, with 12 bases between. CDR3 sequence reads: CASTPGRTNTGELFF. CDR3 bases: TGTGCCAGCACCCCGGGCAGAACGAACACCGGGGAGCTGTTTTTT.

This clonotype was counted a few times. This chain connects TRBV20-1 to TRBJ1-5, with TRBD1 identical over 8 bases. V shed 0 bases and J 5 bases; nucleotides not matched to a gene: 6. CDR1 and CDR2 (germline): DFQATT, SNEGSKA (reference sequence). The CDR3 covers 15 residues. In DNA, the CDR3 is TGCAGTGCTAGAGAAACAGGGGGACAAGATCAGCCCCAGCATTTT. This gives the protein CSARETGGQDQPQHF.

This clonotype showed up just a few times. This clone may be a read error of a much larger clone one base away. V is TRBV7-2 and J is TRBJ1-6; 7 nucleotides match TRBD1. Germline V gene lookup returns CDR1 SGHTA and CDR2 FQGNSA. The CDR3 totals 15 residues. CDR3 residues: CASSLQGVNNSHLHF. The DNA for the CDR3 is TGTGCCAGCAGCTTACAGGGGGTTAATAATTCACACCTCCACTTT.

The sample holds many counts of this clonotype. This sequence joins TRBV12-3 or TRBV12-4 and TRBJ1-5; D not certain. V shed 6 bases and J shed 5 bases, with 11 bases lying between them. The CDR3 spans 13 residues. CDR3 protein: CASRRTWDQPQHF. Here the CDR3 DNA reads TGTGCCAGCAGACGGACCTGGGATCAGCCCCAGCATTTT.

This clonotype was picked up a small number of times. The rearrangement joins TRBV4-1 to TRBJ1-2, with D possibly being TRBD1 (5 bases). The germline V and J ends were trimmed by 0 bases and 4 bases, with 15 bases remaining between them. The CDR3 has 16 residues. Germline-derived CDR1 and CDR2 are MGHRA and YSYEKL. The CDR3 region has the DNA TGCGCCAGCAGCCAAGAAGGGGCGAGCTTGGGCTATGGCTACACCTTC. Protein: CASSQEGASLGYGYTF.